These 10 T cell receptor beta chains were sequenced from one sample in a study of cytomegalovirus exposure and HLA in healthy donors. PCR used 60 Vbeta primers and 13 Jbeta primers. TCRdb keeps only in-frame clones here, not all; method: immunoSEQ multiplex PCR. The sample holds 180,000 or so clones, over 75% seen once. The sequencing input was PBMCs. Every receptor here comes from a female donor in good health and CMV-seronegative.

Turning to this clone: The same CDR3 is also encoded by other DNA sequences in this sample. The rearrangement links TRBV7-9 to TRBJ2-5; 7 positions match TRBD1. Germline trimming cut 2 bases from V and 5 bases from J; bases unmatched to any gene: 5. Germline V CDR1 and CDR2: SEHNR, FQNEAQ (reference sequence). CDR3 length equals 14 residues. The CDR3 coding sequence is TGTGCCAGCAGCTTAACAGGGGCCGGCGAGACCCAGTACTTC. Protein sequence: CASSLTGAGETQYF.

The genes are TRBV7-3 and TRBJ1-2, with 8 bases that match TRBD1. This CDR3 has 15 amino acids. Trimming took 2 bases from V and 4 from J; bases not matched to a gene: 6. CDR1 SGHTA and CDR2 FQGTGA come from the germline V gene. The CDR3 loop is CASSLGTGELYGYTF. The CDR3 coding sequence is TGTGCCAGCAGCTTAGGGACAGGCGAACTCTATGGCTACACCTTC.

The chain combines TRBV7-9 with TRBJ1-1, with D tentatively TRBD1 (6 bases). The CDR3 runs 17 residues. The V gene lost 3 bases and the J gene lost 2 bases, with 19 bases spanning the gap. Germline lookup yields CDR1 SEHNR and CDR2 FQNEAQ (reference sequence). DNA of the CDR3: TGTGCCAGCAGCTTTCTGGACAGTTCAGTAGTCAACACTGAAGCTTTCTTT. Translated: CASSFLDSSVVNTEAFF.

The genes are TRBV11-2 and TRBJ2-2, with 7 bases that match TRBD1. J was trimmed by 7 bases and V by 5 bases; bases with no gene match: 7. Germline CDR1 SGHAT, CDR2 FQNNGV. The CDR3 spans 14 residues. The CDR3 DNA reads TGTGCCAGCAGCCAGACAGGGTTGGACGGGGAGCTGTTTTTT. This translates into CASSQTGLDGELFF.

This chain uses TRBV20-1 with TRBJ2-3; D ambiguous. This CDR3 has 11 residues. Per the germline V gene, CDR1 is DFQATT and CDR2 is SNEGSKA (reference sequence). V was cut by 6 bases and J by 6 bases, with 10 bases left in between. The CDR3 reads CSAKTGDTQYF. The CDR3 DNA reads TGCAGTGCCAAGACGGGTGATACGCAGTATTTT.

The chain combines TRBV6-5 with TRBJ2-7, with a weak D call TRBD1 (5 bases). This CDR3 contains 14 residues. V lost 9 bases, J lost 0 bases, and 15 bases lay in between. Germline CDR1 reads MNHEY; CDR2 reads SVGAGI. In DNA, the CDR3 is TGTGCCAGTGGTCGGACAACGAGCTCCTACGAGCAGTACTTC. Translated, it gives CASGRTTSSYEQYF.

This clone has a handful of counts. The chain uses TRBV6-4 and TRBJ2-1; TRBD2 is a possible D gene (5 bases). Trimming removed 3 bases from V and 8 bases from J, with 11 bases in between. The V gene's germline CDR1 is MRHNA and CDR2 SNTAGT. This CDR3 region has 13 residues. The DNA for the CDR3 is TGTGCCAGCAGTGAAATGGACTCCCATGAGCAGTTCTTC. It is translated as CASSEMDSHEQFF.

V and J are TRBV5-1 and TRBJ2-1; D not certain. Germline values: CDR1 SGHRS, CDR2 YFSETQ. The V gene lost 1 base and the J gene lost 4 bases, with 6 bases spanning the gap. The CDR3 sequence is 13 residues long. The CDR3 nucleotides are TGCGCCAGCAGCTTGTCACAGTACAATGAGCAGTTCTTC. Amino acids: CASSLSQYNEQFF.

This clone was detected a few times. This chain links TRBV30 with TRBJ1-2, with 10 nucleotides matching TRBD1. Germline CDR1 GTSNPN, CDR2 SVGIG (reference sequence). V was pared by 4 bases and J by 4 bases, with 9 bases of the junction left unmatched. The CDR3 length is 15 residues. In DNA form, the CDR3 reads TGTGCCTGGATTCCGGGACAGGGGTGGATCTATGGCTACACCTTC. This sequence encodes CAWIPGQGWIYGYTF. The whole variable domain, filled in from reference TRBV30 and TRBJ1-2, reads SQTIHQWPATLVQPVGSPLSLECTVEGTSNPNLYWYRQAAGRGLQLLFYSVGIGQISSEVPQNLSASRPQDRQFILSSKKLLLSDSGFYLCAWIPGQGWIYGYTFGSGTRLTVV.

The rearrangement joins TRBV4-3 to TRBJ2-5; a possible D gene is TRBD2 (6 bases). V dropped 0 bases and J dropped 4 bases, with 12 bases sitting between them. Germline CDR1 is LGHNA and CDR2 is YSLEER. The CDR3 totals 15 residues. The CDR3 sequence: CASSQDFSGPETQYF. In DNA form, the CDR3 reads TGCGCCAGCAGCCAAGACTTTAGCGGCCCAGAGACCCAGTACTTC.